One sample yielded the 3 T cell receptor beta chains listed below, sequenced in a study of OX40 agonist ivuxolimab in advanced cancers. The protocol used for the library was the immunoSEQ multiplex PCR assay. TCRdb obtained this table from immuneACCESS and retained in-frame rearrangements with V and J assigned. These tables miss some clones; where compared with another copy, unresolved V genes account for less than half of the shortfall, and the remainder is unexplained. This sample has 50,000 to 70,000 clones in its table, and around 90% of those were observed once. The ten largest make up approximately 0.8% of the sample. Sample: CD4+ or CD8+ T cells sorted from blood, taken in a trial of the OX40 agonist ivuxolimab. These receptors were collected from an adult with an advanced solid tumor such as melanoma, head and neck, liver or kidney cancer.

This rearrangement joins TRBV6-1 to TRBJ2-2, with D unclear. The CDR3 totals 12 residues. V was pared by 8 bases and J by 3 bases, with 7 bases between. Germline V gene sequence: CDR1 MNHNS, CDR2 SASEGT. CDR3 sequence: CASDQYTGELFF. For the CDR3, the DNA is TGTGCCAGCGACCAGTACACCGGGGAGCTGTTTTTT.

This rearrangement joins TRBV14 to TRBJ2-2; D remains ambiguous. The length of the CDR3 is 15 residues. V lost 2 bases and J 1 base, leaving 8 bases between the germline ends. CDR1 is SGHDN, CDR2 FVKESK, per germline. The CDR3 coding sequence is TGTGCCAGCAGCCAAAACATCAGGAACACCGGGGAGCTGTTTTTT. Translating it yields CASSQNIRNTGELFF.

The chain is built from TRBV7-9 and TRBJ2-3, with TRBD2 matching 13 bases. Germline assignment: CDR1 SEHNR and CDR2 FQNEAQ (reference sequence). Unmatched junction bases numbered 6, after V lost 5 bases and J lost 4 bases. The CDR3 sequence is 16 residues long. The CDR3 is CASSPPGLAGADTQYF. The CDR3 DNA reads TGTGCCAGCAGCCCGCCTGGACTAGCGGGAGCAGATACGCAGTATTTT.